This TCR beta chain was captured in a study of human T cells and chemical hapten exposure. Across the study: Small volume differences among pooled libraries mainly caused per-sample TCR yield variation.

Unique molecular identifiers were attached to individual cDNA molecules during library preparation. In the source study's methods: Samples had a median of around 100,000 TCRs, ranging 23,224 to 690,600. TCRdb reanalysed the RACE reads using MiXCR and keeps one entry per CDR3 protein. These V and J calls derive from TCRdb rather than the authors' analysis. The top ten clones hold around 1.7% of a sample with about 130,000 distinct CDR3 sequences, about 8.2% of them seen once. This clonotype was seen many times. Its matching antigen is unknown. Study-wide findings and caveats: The number of TCRs above 1 in 1000 frequency did not change after DPC sensitization.

Described time point: healthy volunteer bleed at 2 weeks. Whole blood, unfractionated, served as the material for total RNA extraction. The CDR3 is 15 amino acids. V shed 6 bases and J 4 bases; nucleotides not matched to a gene: 7. CDR1 is SGHTA, CDR2 FQGTGA, per germline. The material sequenced was whole blood. The rearrangement uses TRBV7-3 and TRBJ2-1, with 9 bases lining up with TRBD1. This sequence originates from a male donor in good health. Some clones in this sample may be carry-over from other donors' samples. The CDR3 spells CASRSGQGLYNEQFF. The DNA of the CDR3 is TGTGCCAGCAGGTCGGGACAGGGACTATACAATGAGCAGTTCTTC.